The 18 T cell receptor beta chains below were found in one sample sequenced in a study of T-cell memory formation after mild COVID-19. TCRdb reanalysed the 5' RACE reads using MiXCR and keeps one entry per CDR3 protein. The sample has about 210,000 distinct CDR3 sequences; over 9.5% are singletons. Sequenced sample: PBMCs or a T cell subset sorted from them (not recorded which). The receptors originated from a young man who had mild COVID-19 (a few samples of this study predate the infection). Cell type and time point are not known.

This clonotype has just one count. The genes are TRBV5-1 and TRBJ1-3; no clear D. The CDR3 consists of 14 residues. V lost 1 base, J lost 4 bases, and 9 bases lay in between. In germline, CDR1 is SGHRS, CDR2 YFSETQ. This CDR3 is CASSLSESGNTIYF. The DNA of the CDR3 is TGCGCCAGCAGCTTGTCGGAAAGCGGAAACACCATATATTTT.

The chain is built from TRBV20-1 and TRBJ2-3; no definite D call. The CDR3 has 11 amino acids. Germline loops: CDR1 DFQATT, CDR2 SNEGSKA (reference sequence). The CDR3 reads CSAPGTDTQYF. The CDR3 nucleotides are TGCAGCGCTCCAGGCACAGATACGCAGTATTTT.

In its sample, this clonotype was seen a few times. J is TRBJ1-4 and V is TRBV7-2, with D perhaps matching TRBD1 (5 bases). The germline CDR1 and CDR2 sequences are SGHTA and FQGNSA. The CDR3 contains 17 residues. Trimming removed 2 bases at V and 4 bases at J, with 17 bases between. The CDR3 loop reads CASSLLGGAGINEKLFF. For the CDR3, the DNA is TGTGCCAGCAGCTTATTGGGAGGGGCTGGAATTAATGAAAAACTGTTTTTT.

This clonotype was found many times. The rearrangement uses TRBV7-2 and TRBJ2-3; 7 bases match TRBD2. The J segment lost 6 bases and the V segment lost 4 bases, leaving 13 bases of the junction unmatched. The CDR3 is made up of 16 amino acids. Germline V gene data show CDR1 as SGHTA and CDR2 as FQGNSA. CDR3 protein: CASSSLSGDYPDTQYF. The CDR3 DNA sequence: TGTGCCAGCAGCTCCCTAAGCGGGGACTATCCCGATACGCAGTATTTT.

The rearrangement links TRBV6-2 or TRBV6-3 to TRBJ1-5; D may be TRBD1 (5 bases). The CDR3 is 14 amino acids. Looked up from germline, CDR1 is MNHEY and CDR2 is SVGEGT. V lost 8 bases to trimming and J lost 5 bases, with 16 bases between them. The CDR3 DNA sequence: TGTGCCAGCGGGAGGACATCTTTGGATCAGCCCCAGCATTTT. Its translation is CASGRTSLDQPQHF.

This clonotype has only a few counts. J is TRBJ1-1 and V is TRBV7-8; D gene uncertain. CDR1 and CDR2 from the germline V gene are SGHVS and FQNEAQ. V was cut by 6 bases and J by 3 bases, with 5 bases left in between. This CDR3 region has 11 residues. CDR3 in DNA: TGTGCCAGCAGTTCGGACACTGAAGCTTTCTTT. It yields the protein CASSSDTEAFF.

V is TRBV12-3 or TRBV12-4 and J is TRBJ2-3; a weak D match, TRBD1 (5 bases). This CDR3 has 12 amino acids. Trimming took off 9 bases at V and 2 bases at J, with 9 bases between the two ends. CDR3 nucleotides: TGTGCCAGTACCAGGGACACAGATACGCAGTATTTT. It yields the protein CASTRDTDTQYF.

This clonotype turned up a few times. The J gene is TRBJ2-3, the V gene TRBV12-3 or TRBV12-4; possibly TRBD2 for D (5 bases). This CDR3 is built from 13 residues. Deletions cut 5 bases from V and 4 bases from J, with 10 bases between. In DNA, the CDR3 is TGTGCCAGCAGTGTCCGGGGTGCAGATACGCAGTATTTT. It codes for CASSVRGADTQYF.

In this sample, this clonotype turned up a few times. V and J are TRBV24-1 and TRBJ2-2; D call uncertain. Germline-derived CDR1 and CDR2 are KGHDR and SFDVKD. V was trimmed by 3 bases and J by 3 bases, leaving 7 bases between them. This CDR3 region has 14 residues. CDR3 amino acids: CATSDHRDTGELFF. The CDR3 DNA follows: TGTGCCACCAGTGATCACCGAGACACCGGGGAGCTGTTTTTT.

This clonotype was observed at least ten times. The chain employs TRBV12-3 or TRBV12-4 and TRBJ2-3; perhaps TRBD2 as D (5 bases). The CDR3 covers 15 residues. The ends were cut back, 7 bases at V and 0 bases at J, with 14 bases in the middle. As DNA, the CDR3 is TGTGCCAGCACCCATTTCGGCGGGAGCACAGATACGCAGTATTTT. Amino acids: CASTHFGGSTDTQYF.

This clonotype was counted a single time. The chain links TRBV7-9 to TRBJ1-1; no clear D gene. The germline V gene has CDR1 SEHNR and CDR2 FQNEAQ (reference sequence). The CDR3 consists of 15 residues. The V and J ends lost 1 base and 4 bases respectively, with 13 bases between them. The CDR3 sequence: CASSLEPNSGTEAFF. DNA for the CDR3: TGTGCCAGCAGCTTAGAACCTAATAGTGGCACTGAAGCTTTCTTT.

This clonotype occurred many times. This chain uses TRBV7-2 with TRBJ1-5; D may be TRBD1 (5 bases). The V gene lost 5 bases and the J gene lost 2 bases, with 10 bases spanning the gap. The CDR3 spans 14 residues. Germline V gene sequence: CDR1 SGHTA, CDR2 FQGNSA. The CDR3 DNA sequence: TGTGCCAGCAGCCGGGGGGGTGGCAATCAGCCCCAGCATTTT. As protein: CASSRGGGNQPQHF.

This clonotype has at least ten counts. This chain joins TRBV7-9 and TRBJ2-2, with D maybe TRBD1 (5 bases). The germline V and J ends were trimmed by 2 bases and 5 bases, with 12 bases remaining between them. Germline values: CDR1 SEHNR, CDR2 FQNEAQ (reference sequence). This CDR3 has 15 residues. The CDR3 region is CASSLHGAETGELFF. DNA for the CDR3: TGTGCCAGCAGCTTACATGGGGCAGAGACCGGGGAGCTGTTTTTT.

The chain has TRBV21-1 and TRBJ1-1; TRBD1 is the table's D call and was not checked against the DNA. TRBV21-1 is a known pseudogene. CDR3 length equals 14 residues. The chain's CDR3 is CASSKDRVNTEAFF. CDR3 sequence (DNA): TGTGCCAGCAGCAAAGACAGGGTGAACACTGAAGCTTTCTTT.

There are a few counts of this clonotype. This chain links TRBV5-6 with TRBJ2-7, with 11 positions matching TRBD1. Per the germline V gene, CDR1 is SGHDT and CDR2 is YYEEEE. The CDR3 extends over 17 amino acids. The J segment lost 4 bases and the V segment lost 1 base, leaving 10 bases of the junction unmatched. The chain's CDR3 is CASSLRPGTGGFYEQYF. In DNA form, the CDR3 reads TGTGCCAGCAGCTTGCGACCCGGGACAGGGGGTTTTTACGAGCAGTACTTC.

This clonotype was recorded many times. This sequence joins TRBV7-6 and TRBJ2-5, with a weak D call TRBD2 (6 bases). CDR1 and CDR2 from the germline V gene are SGHVS and FNYEAQ. The CDR3 sequence is 14 residues long. Trimming removed 5 bases at V and 4 bases at J, with 14 bases between. CDR3 nucleotides: TGTGCCAGCAGCCTAATGACTAGTTTAGAGACCCAGTACTTC. It yields the protein CASSLMTSLETQYF.

The table lists this clonotype with a few counts. The chain recombines TRBV4-1 with TRBJ2-3; possibly TRBD1 or TRBD2 for D (6 bases each). Deletions cut 5 bases from V and 3 bases from J, with 21 bases between. The germline V gene has CDR1 MGHRA and CDR2 YSYEKL. The CDR3 is 17 amino acids. CDR3 DNA: TGCGCCAGCAGCTTAAATAGTGGGGGGCGCGGTACAGATACGCAGTATTTT. Protein product: CASSLNSGGRGTDTQYF.

The chain uses TRBV6-6 and TRBJ1-5; 8 bases are a match to TRBD1. Per germline, CDR1 MNHNY and CDR2 SVGAGI (reference sequence). Trimming took 8 bases from V and 2 from J; bases not matched to a gene: 5. There are 14 residues in the CDR3. The DNA for the CDR3 is TGTGCCAGCCGGGCACAGGGGGGCAATCAGCCCCAGCATTTT. This codes for CASRAQGGNQPQHF.